This T cell receptor (beta chain) was captured in a study of cytotoxic CD8 clonotypes in ibrutinib-treated CLL. The CDR3 spans 16 residues. Germline V gene data show CDR1 as SGHTA and CDR2 as FQGNSA. Between the trimmed V and J ends, which lost 3 bases and 4 bases, there was a span of 19 bases. Some clones are missing from TCRdb's copy, which holds only in-frame ones; the method was immunoSEQ multiplex PCR. This table holds some 130,000 clones, around 93% found once. This rearrangement joins TRBV7-2 to TRBJ2-7; perhaps TRBD2 as D (6 bases). The sample in question was PBMCs, obtained after 12 months of ibrutinib treatment. This TCR was recovered from a human donor with chronic lymphocytic leukemia. CDR3 loop: CASSFPVVAGKYEQYF. The CDR3 coding sequence is TGTGCCAGCAGCTTCCCCGTGGTTGCGGGGAAGTACGAGCAGTACTTC.